This T cell receptor beta chain was found in a study of T cell responses to AZD1222 COVID-19 vaccine. Study outcomes and limitations: Only a handful of AZD1222 recipients, six or seven in all, had baseline seropositivity. Spike-specific TCR breadth and depth grew following two AZD1222 doses.

The data were produced by immunoSEQ multiplex PCR, yet TCRdb's version contains in-frame clones alone and is incomplete. The sample lists fewer than 120,000 clones; roughly 92% were seen once. This clone was observed a single time. Its specificity is unknown. Germline lookup yields CDR1 LGHNT and CDR2 FRNRAP. Trimming cost V 0 bases and J 13 bases; bases outside gene matches: 5. The CDR3 contains 13 residues. The receptor was isolated from an adult who received the AZD1222 COVID-19 vaccine. Sequences were derived from peripheral blood, sampled 28 days after the second AZD1222 dose. The V call is TRBV12-5, the J call TRBJ2-1; 8 bases are a match to TRBD2. CDR3 residues: CASGLVIAGRQFF. CDR3 sequence (DNA): TGTGCTAGTGGTTTGGTAATAGCGGGACGACAGTTCTTC.